This section outlines one T cell receptor beta chain sequence together with its context. The antigen is unknown. The data originate from a study of identical twins. Regarding the study as a whole: Modelling underestimated the level of out-of-frame TCR alpha sharing observed in monozygotic twins.

One entry per CDR3 protein, called by TCRdb with MiXCR from the 5' RACE reads. The top ten hold around 9% of the sample, which has about 250,000 distinct CDR3 sequences, around an eighth seen once. CDR1 and CDR2 from the germline V gene are SGDLS and YYNGEE. Between the trimmed V and J ends, which lost 2 bases and 1 base, there was a span of 10 bases. The CDR3 is 15 amino acids. This TCR derives from a young woman in good health. The sample was memory (CD45RO+) T cells sorted from blood. The gene calls are TRBV9 and TRBJ2-1; maybe TRBD2 (6 bases). Here the CDR3 reads CASSVTGESYNEQFF. CDR3 DNA sequence: TGTGCCAGCAGCGTGACGGGAGAGTCCTACAATGAGCAGTTCTTC.